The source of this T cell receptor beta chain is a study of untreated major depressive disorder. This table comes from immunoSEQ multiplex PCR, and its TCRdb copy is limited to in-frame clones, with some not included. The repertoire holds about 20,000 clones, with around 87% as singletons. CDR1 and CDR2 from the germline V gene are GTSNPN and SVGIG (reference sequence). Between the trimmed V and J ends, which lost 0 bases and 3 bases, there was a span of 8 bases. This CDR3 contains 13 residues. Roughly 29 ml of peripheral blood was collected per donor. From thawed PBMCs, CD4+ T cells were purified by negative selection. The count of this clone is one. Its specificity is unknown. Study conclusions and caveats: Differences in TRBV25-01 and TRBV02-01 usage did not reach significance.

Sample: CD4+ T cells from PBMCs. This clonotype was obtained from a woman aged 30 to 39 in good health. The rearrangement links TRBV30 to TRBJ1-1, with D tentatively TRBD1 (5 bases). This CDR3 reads CAWSVWGDTEAFF. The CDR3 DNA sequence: TGTGCCTGGAGTGTATGGGGCGACACTGAAGCTTTCTTT.